One and the same sample provided the 7 T cell receptor beta chains below, sequenced in a study of T cell changes during pregnancy in multiple sclerosis. TCRdb's table, derived via immunoSEQ multiplex PCR, lists solely in-frame clones and lacks some. Of some 73,000 clones in the sample, around 92% were seen once. The material was peripheral blood, obtained in the third trimester of pregnancy. The receptors stem from a female donor in good health, enrolled as a control in a pregnancy study.

The chain recombines TRBV28 with TRBJ2-1, with 7 bases matching TRBD1. Looked up from germline, CDR1 is MDHEN and CDR2 is SYDVKM. The trim removed 6 bases at V and 2 bases at J, leaving 10 bases unmatched. The CDR3 is made up of 16 amino acids. The CDR3 sequence is CASSTTYRGPYNEQFF. The CDR3 DNA reads TGTGCCAGCAGCACCACGTACAGGGGCCCCTACAATGAGCAGTTCTTC.

The chain combines TRBV5-1 with TRBJ2-7, with TRBD1 matching 7 bases. The V gene end was trimmed by 0 bases and the J gene end by 0 bases; junction bases not matched to a gene: 0. There are 14 residues in the CDR3. Germline values: CDR1 SGHRS, CDR2 YFSETQ. CDR3 sequence: CASSLGDSSYEQYF. The CDR3 DNA is TGCGCCAGCAGCTTGGGGGACAGCTCCTACGAGCAGTACTTC.

The V gene is TRBV13, the J gene TRBJ2-4, with 8 bases matching TRBD1. Germline loops: CDR1 PRHDT, CDR2 FYEKMQ (reference sequence). V dropped 5 bases and J dropped 3; count of bases not matched to a gene: 6. The CDR3 is 15 amino acids. This CDR3 is CASSVRGRDKNIQYF. Here the CDR3 DNA reads TGTGCCAGCAGCGTCAGGGGGCGCGACAAAAACATTCAGTACTTC.

The CDR3 coding sequence is TGTGCCAGCAGTTTGGAGTACGGGGTTCGCACTGAAGCTTTCTTT. Its translation is CASSLEYGVRTEAFF. The chain joins TRBV28 to TRBJ1-1; D call uncertain. Germline values: CDR1 MDHEN, CDR2 SYDVKM. The V end was cut by 3 bases, the J end by 4 bases, with 15 bases between. The CDR3 extends over 15 amino acids.

V gene TRBV27 combines with J gene TRBJ2-7; 8 bases agree with TRBD1. The V and J ends lost 2 bases and 0 bases, in that order; junction bases with no gene match: 12. Germline loops: CDR1 MNHEY, CDR2 SMNVEV (reference sequence). The CDR3 extends over 18 amino acids. CDR3 in DNA: TGTGCCAGCAGTTTAAGAGGCAGGGGGCGCGGGCCCTCCTACGAGCAGTACTTC. Amino acids: CASSLRGRGRGPSYEQYF.

The chain's CDR3 is CAWSATPLTGTNEKLFF. The DNA of the CDR3 is TGTGCCTGGAGTGCGACGCCTCTGACAGGGACTAATGAAAAACTGTTTTTT. The chain recombines TRBV30 with TRBJ1-4; TRBD1 agrees at 7 bases. Unmatched junction bases numbered 10, after V lost 1 base and J lost 2 bases. This CDR3 has 17 amino acids. Germline V gene lookup returns CDR1 GTSNPN and CDR2 SVGIG (reference sequence). Supplemented by reference TRBV30 and TRBJ1-4, the full variable domain reads SQTIHQWPATLVQPVGSPLSLECTVEGTSNPNLYWYRQAAGRGLQLLFYSVGIGQISSEVPQNLSASRPQDRQFILSSKKLLLSDSGFYLCAWSATPLTGTNEKLFFGSGTQLSVL.

The genes are TRBV10-3 and TRBJ1-2; 8 positions match TRBD1. Looked up from germline, CDR1 is ENHRY and CDR2 is SYGVKD. V lost 2 bases and J lost 3; bases outside the gene matches: 2. The CDR3 consists of 14 residues. The CDR3 DNA sequence: TGTGCCATCAGTGAGCCGACAGGGGACTATGGCTACACCTTC. Its translation: CAISEPTGDYGYTF.